The rows below give T cell receptor beta chains drawn from one sample of a study of somatic mutations in cytotoxic T cells in rheumatoid arthritis. Libraries were prepared by immunoSEQ multiplex PCR; TCRdb keeps only in-frame clonotypes and omits some of them. The sample has about 3,000 clones, 85% to 90% seen once. Sequenced input: CD8+ T cells sorted from blood. The origin of the receptors is a woman aged 55-69 years with rheumatoid arthritis. The CDR3 runs from the conserved cysteine through the conserved F or W. Fields, in order: CDR3 protein, CDR3 DNA, J gene, V gene, clone size, D gene. D genes are given only for firm matches. Some rows mark clone size as missing; the rest say once, few, many or name a class of expanded clone.

CASSAGTYISYEQYF,TGCGCCAGCAGCGCCGGGACTTATATCTCCTACGAGCAGTACTTC,TRBJ2-7,TRBV5-1,.,.
CSVDPLLAGGLDTQYF,TGCAGCGTTGATCCCCTCCTAGCGGGGGGCTTAGATACGCAGTATTTT,TRBJ2-3,TRBV29-1,.,TRBD2
CASNPDIYTEAFF,TGTGCCAGCAACCCGGACATATACACTGAAGCTTTCTTT,TRBJ1-1,TRBV7-9,.,.
CAWGSGGYTF,TGTGCCTGGGGTTCGGGGGGCTACACCTTC,TRBJ1-2,TRBV30,.,.
CASTDREGEQYF,TGTGCCAGCACGGACAGGGAGGGCGAGCAGTACTTC,TRBJ2-7,TRBV2,.,.
CASSPLTGDTDTQYF,TGTGCCAGCTCACCATTGACGGGGGACACAGATACGCAGTATTTT,TRBJ2-3,TRBV18,.,.
CASTMDSRGTQYF,TGTGCCAGCACCATGGACTCCCGAGGGACCCAGTACTTC,TRBJ2-5,TRBV25-1,.,.
CASSLTGTATYEQYF,TGTGCCAGCAGTTTAACCGGCACAGCAACCTACGAGCAGTACTTC,TRBJ2-7,TRBV6-6,.,.
CASSLTSGGEWGTQYF,TGTGCCAGCAGCTTGACTAGCGGGGGGGAGTGGGGGACCCAGTACTTC,TRBJ2-5,TRBV5-6,.,TRBD2
CASRFSDSSSGNTIYF,TGTGCCAGCAGGTTCTCAGACAGTAGCTCTGGAAACACCATATATTTT,TRBJ1-3,TRBV6-6,.,.
CSVVSSGAGIRYEQYF,TGCAGCGTTGTCTCTAGCGGGGCTGGTATCCGCTACGAGCAGTACTTC,TRBJ2-7,TRBV29-1,few,TRBD2
CASSSPVGAGGSYNEQFF,TGTGCCAGCAGTTCCCCTGTGGGGGCGGGGGGGTCCTACAATGAGCAGTTCTTC,TRBJ2-1,TRBV28,.,TRBD2
CAWSDLAGGQYNEQFF,TGTGCCTGGAGTGACCTAGCGGGAGGACAGTACAATGAGCAGTTCTTC,TRBJ2-1,TRBV30,.,TRBD2
CASSLSPLSGISLETQYF,TGTGCCAGCAGCCTTTCCCCGTTATCAGGGATCAGTCTTGAGACCCAGTACTTC,TRBJ2-5,TRBV7-6,.,.
CASSPGATYNEQFF,TGCGCCAGCAGCCCAGGGGCTACCTACAATGAGCAGTTCTTC,TRBJ2-1,TRBV4-3,.,.
CASSVGDRSSYEQYF,TGTGCCAGCAGCGTAGGGGACAGGAGCTCCTACGAGCAGTACTTC,TRBJ2-7,TRBV9,once,TRBD1
CASSLEVSGRNEQFF,TGTGCCAGCAGCTTAGAAGTTAGCGGGAGAAATGAGCAGTTCTTC,TRBJ2-1,TRBV7-8,.,TRBD2
CATSRDRGRLRGMKNCFF,.,TRBJ1-4,TRBV15,few,.
CASSSSRDRANNEQFF,TGTGCCAGCAGCTCATCCCGGGACAGGGCTAACAATGAGCAGTTCTTC,TRBJ2-1,TRBV7-6,.,TRBD1
CASSLRGNTEAFF,TGTGCCAGCAGCCTAAGAGGGAACACTGAAGCTTTCTTT,TRBJ1-1,TRBV13,few,.
CASSLTSNYGYTF,TGTGCCAGCAGTCTAACTTCTAACTATGGCTACACCTTC,TRBJ1-2,TRBV7-6,.,.
CASSQDPGDSYEQYF,TGCGCCAGCAGCCAAGACCCCGGGGACTCCTACGAGCAGTACTTC,TRBJ2-7,TRBV4-3,.,.
CASSLRGGDGGNTIYF,TGTGCCAGCAGCTTACGGGGGGGGGACGGTGGAAACACCATATATTTT,TRBJ1-3,TRBV7-8,.,.